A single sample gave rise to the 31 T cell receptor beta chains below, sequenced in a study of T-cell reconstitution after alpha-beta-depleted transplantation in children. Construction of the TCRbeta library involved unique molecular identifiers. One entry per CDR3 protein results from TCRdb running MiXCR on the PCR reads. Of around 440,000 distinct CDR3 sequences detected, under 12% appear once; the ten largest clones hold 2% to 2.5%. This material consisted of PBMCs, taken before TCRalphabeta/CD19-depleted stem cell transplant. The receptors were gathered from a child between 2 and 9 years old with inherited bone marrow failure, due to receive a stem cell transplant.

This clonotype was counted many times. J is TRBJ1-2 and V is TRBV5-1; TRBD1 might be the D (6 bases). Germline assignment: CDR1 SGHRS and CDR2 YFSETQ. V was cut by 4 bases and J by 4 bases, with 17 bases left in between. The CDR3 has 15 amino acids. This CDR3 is CASSRAPGQRYGYTF. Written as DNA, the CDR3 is TGCGCCAGCAGCCGTGCGCCGGGACAACGCTATGGCTACACCTTC.

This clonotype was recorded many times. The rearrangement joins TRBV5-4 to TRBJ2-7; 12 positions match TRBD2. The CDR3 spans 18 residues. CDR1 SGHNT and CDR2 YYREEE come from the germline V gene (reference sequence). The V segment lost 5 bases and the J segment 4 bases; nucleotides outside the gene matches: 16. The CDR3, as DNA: TGTGCCAGCAGTGGGACTAGCGGGCCTCAGAAAAACCCTTACGAGCAGTACTTC. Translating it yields CASSGTSGPQKNPYEQYF. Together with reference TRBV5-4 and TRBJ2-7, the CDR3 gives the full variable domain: ETGVTQSPTHLIKTRGQQVTLRCSSQSGHNTVSWYQQALGQGPQFIFQYYREEENGRGNFPPRFSGLQFPNYSSELNVNALELDDSALYLCASSGTSGPQKNPYEQYFGPGTRLTVT.

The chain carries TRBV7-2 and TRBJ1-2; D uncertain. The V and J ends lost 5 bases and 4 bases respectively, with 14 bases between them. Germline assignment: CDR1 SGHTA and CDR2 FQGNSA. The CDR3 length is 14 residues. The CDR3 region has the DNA TGTGCCAGCAGCCCGAACGCGGGAGTCTATGGCTACACCTTC. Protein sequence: CASSPNAGVYGYTF.

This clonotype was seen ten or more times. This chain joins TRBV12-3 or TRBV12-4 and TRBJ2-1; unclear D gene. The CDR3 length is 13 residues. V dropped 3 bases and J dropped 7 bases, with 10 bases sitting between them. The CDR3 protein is CASSFRLVNEQFF. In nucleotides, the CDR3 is TGTGCCAGCAGTTTTCGTTTAGTTAATGAGCAGTTCTTC.

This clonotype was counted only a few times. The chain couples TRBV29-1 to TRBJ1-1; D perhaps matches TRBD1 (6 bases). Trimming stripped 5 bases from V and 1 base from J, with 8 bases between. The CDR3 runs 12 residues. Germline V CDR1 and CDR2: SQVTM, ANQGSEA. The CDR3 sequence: CSVQGWNTEAFF. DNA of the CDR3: TGCAGCGTTCAGGGGTGGAACACTGAAGCTTTCTTT.

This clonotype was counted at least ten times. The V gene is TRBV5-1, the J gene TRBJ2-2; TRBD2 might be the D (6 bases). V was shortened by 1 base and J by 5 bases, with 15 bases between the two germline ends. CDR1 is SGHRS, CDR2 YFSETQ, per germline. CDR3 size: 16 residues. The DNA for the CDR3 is TGCGCCAGCAGCTTGCGGGGACTGGCCCCGACCGGGGAGCTGTTTTTT. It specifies CASSLRGLAPTGELFF.

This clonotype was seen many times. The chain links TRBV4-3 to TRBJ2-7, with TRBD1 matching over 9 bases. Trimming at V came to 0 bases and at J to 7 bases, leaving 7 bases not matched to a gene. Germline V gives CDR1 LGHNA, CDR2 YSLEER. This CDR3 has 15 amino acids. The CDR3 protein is CASSQDVGQGWEQYF. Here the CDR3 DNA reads TGCGCCAGCAGCCAAGATGTGGGACAGGGATGGGAGCAGTACTTC.

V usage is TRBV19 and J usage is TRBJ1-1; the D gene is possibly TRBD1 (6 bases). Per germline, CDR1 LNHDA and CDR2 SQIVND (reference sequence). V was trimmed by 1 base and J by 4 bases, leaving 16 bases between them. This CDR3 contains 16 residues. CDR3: CASSIGLGASGTEAFF. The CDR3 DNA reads TGTGCCAGTAGTATAGGGCTGGGGGCGAGCGGCACTGAAGCTTTCTTT.

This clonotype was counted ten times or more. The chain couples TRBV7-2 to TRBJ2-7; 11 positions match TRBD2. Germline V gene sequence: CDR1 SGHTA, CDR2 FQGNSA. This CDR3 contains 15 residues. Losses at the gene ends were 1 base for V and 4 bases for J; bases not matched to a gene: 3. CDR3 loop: CASSLVAGGVYEQYF. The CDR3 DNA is TGTGCCAGCAGCTTAGTAGCGGGAGGGGTTTACGAGCAGTACTTC.

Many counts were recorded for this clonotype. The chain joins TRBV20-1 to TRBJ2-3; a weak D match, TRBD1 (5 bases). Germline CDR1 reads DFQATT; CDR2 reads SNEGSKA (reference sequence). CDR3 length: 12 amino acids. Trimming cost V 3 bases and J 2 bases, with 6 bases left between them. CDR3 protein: CSARTVTDTQYF. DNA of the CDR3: TGCAGTGCTAGGACAGTCACAGATACGCAGTATTTT.

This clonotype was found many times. The DNA for the CDR3 is TGCAGCGTTGAGTCTGCTAGGCCTCCGTATGGCTACACCTTC. The encoded protein is CSVESARPPYGYTF. The J gene is TRBJ1-2, the V gene TRBV29-1; no firm D call. There are 14 residues in the CDR3. CDR1 and CDR2 from the germline V gene are SQVTM and ANQGSEA. V gave up 3 bases and J gave up 5 bases, with 16 bases separating them.

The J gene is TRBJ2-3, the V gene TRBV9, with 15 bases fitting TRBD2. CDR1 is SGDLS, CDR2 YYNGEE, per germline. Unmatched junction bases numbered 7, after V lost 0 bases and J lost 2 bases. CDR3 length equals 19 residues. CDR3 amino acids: CASSVVGTSGRFVTDTQYF. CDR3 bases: TGTGCCAGCAGCGTAGTAGGGACTAGCGGGAGGTTTGTCACAGATACGCAGTATTTT.

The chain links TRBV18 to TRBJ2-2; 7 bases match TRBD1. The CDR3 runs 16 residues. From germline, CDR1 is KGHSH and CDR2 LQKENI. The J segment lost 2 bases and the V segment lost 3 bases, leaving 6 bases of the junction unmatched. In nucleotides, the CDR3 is TGTGCCAGCTCACCCCCCGGGACAGTAAACACCGGGGAGCTGTTTTTT. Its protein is CASSPPGTVNTGELFF. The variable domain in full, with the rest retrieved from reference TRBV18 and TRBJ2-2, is NAGVMQNPRHLVRRRGQEARLRCSPMKGHSHVYWYRQLPEEGLKFMVYLQKENIIDESGMPKERFSAEFPKEGPSILRIQQVVRGDSAAYFCASSPPGTVNTGELFFGEGSRLTVL.

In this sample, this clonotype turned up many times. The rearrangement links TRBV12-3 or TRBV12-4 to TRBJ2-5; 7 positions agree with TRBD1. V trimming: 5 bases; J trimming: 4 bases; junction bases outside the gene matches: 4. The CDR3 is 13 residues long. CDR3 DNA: TGTGCCAGCAGTCCCGGACAGGTAGAGACCCAGTACTTC. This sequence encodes CASSPGQVETQYF.

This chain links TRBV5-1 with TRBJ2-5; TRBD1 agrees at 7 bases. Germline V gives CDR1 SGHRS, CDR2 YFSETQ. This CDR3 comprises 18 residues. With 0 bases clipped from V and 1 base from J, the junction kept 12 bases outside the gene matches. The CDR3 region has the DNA TGCGCCAGCAGCTTGGCCGCGGATTTGACAGGGACCCAAGAGACCCAGTACTTC. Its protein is CASSLAADLTGTQETQYF.

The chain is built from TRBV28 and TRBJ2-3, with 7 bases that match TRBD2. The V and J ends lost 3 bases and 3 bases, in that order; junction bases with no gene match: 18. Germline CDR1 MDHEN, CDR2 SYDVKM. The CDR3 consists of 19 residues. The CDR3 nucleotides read TGTGCCAGCAGTTTTTTGAGAATCGGGAGGCCCAAAGTGACAGATACGCAGTATTTT. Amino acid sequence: CASSFLRIGRPKVTDTQYF. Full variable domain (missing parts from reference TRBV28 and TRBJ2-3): DVKVTQSSRYLVKRTGEKVFLECVQDMDHENMFWYRQDPGLGLRLIYFSYDVKMKEKGDIPEGYSVSREKKERFSLILESASTNQTSMYLCASSFLRIGRPKVTDTQYFGPGTRLTVL.

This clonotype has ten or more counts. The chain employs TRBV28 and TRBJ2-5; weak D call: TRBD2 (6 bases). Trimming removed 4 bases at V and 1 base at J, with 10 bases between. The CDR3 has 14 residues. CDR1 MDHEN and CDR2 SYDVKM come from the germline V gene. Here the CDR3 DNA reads TGTGCCAGCAGTTCAGGACTATTCCAAGAGACCCAGTACTTC. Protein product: CASSSGLFQETQYF.

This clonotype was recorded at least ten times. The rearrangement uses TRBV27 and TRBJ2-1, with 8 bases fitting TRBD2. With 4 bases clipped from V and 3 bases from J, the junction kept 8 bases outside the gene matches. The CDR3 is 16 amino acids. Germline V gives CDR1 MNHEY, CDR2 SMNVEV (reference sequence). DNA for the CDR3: TGTGCCAGCAGTTCCATAACTAGCGGTTTCTACAATGAGCAGTTCTTC. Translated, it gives CASSSITSGFYNEQFF.

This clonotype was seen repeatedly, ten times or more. Here the CDR3 reads CSAIVQDTQYF. CDR3 in DNA: TGCAGTGCTATCGTGCAAGATACGCAGTATTTT. The rearrangement joins TRBV20-1 to TRBJ2-3; D call uncertain. From germline, CDR1 is DFQATT and CDR2 SNEGSKA (reference sequence). The CDR3 runs 11 residues. V lost 4 bases and J 5 bases, leaving 7 bases between the germline ends.

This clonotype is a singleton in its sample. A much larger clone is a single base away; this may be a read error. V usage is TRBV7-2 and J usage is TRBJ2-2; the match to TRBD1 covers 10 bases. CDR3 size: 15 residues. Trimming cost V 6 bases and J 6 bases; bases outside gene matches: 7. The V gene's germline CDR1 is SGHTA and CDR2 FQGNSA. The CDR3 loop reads CASRLYGTGAGELFF. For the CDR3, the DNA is TGTGCCAGCAGGTTATATGGGACAGGGGCCGGGGAGCTGTTTTTT.

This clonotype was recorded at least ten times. CDR3 sequence reads: CATSRDAPSSYNEQFF. For the CDR3, the DNA is TGTGCCACCAGCAGAGATGCGCCGAGCTCCTACAATGAGCAGTTCTTC. The V gene is TRBV15, the J gene TRBJ2-1; D call uncertain. There are 16 residues in the CDR3. V lost 0 bases to trimming and J lost 0 bases, with 9 bases between them. From germline, CDR1 is LNHNV and CDR2 YYDKDF (reference sequence).

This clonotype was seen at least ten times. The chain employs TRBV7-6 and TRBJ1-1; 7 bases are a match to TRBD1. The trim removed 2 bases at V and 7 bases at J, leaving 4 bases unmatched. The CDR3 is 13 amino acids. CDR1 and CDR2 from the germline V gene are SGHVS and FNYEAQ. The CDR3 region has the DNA TGTGCCAGCAGCTTATACCGGGACAGTGAAGCTTTCTTT. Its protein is CASSLYRDSEAFF. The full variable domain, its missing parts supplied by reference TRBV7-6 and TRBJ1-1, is GAGVSQSPRYKVTKRGQDVALRCDPISGHVSLYWYRQALGQGPEFLTYFNYEAQQDKSGLPNDRFSAERPEGSISTLTIQRTEQRDSAMYRCASSLYRDSEAFFGQGTRLTVV.

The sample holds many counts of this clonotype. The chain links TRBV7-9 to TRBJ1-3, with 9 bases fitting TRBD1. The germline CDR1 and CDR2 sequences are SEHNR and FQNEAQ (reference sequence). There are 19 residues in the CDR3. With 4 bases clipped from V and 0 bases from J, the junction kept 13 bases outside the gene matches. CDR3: CASSSRDRDPSFSGNTIYF. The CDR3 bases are TGTGCCAGCAGCTCCCGGGACAGGGATCCTTCCTTCTCTGGAAACACCATATATTTT.

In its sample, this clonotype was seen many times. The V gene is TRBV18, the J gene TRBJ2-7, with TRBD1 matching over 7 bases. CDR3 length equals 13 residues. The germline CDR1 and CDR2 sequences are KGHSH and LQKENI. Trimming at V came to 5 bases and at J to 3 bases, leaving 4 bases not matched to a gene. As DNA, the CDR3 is TGTGCCAGCTCAACGAGGGGGCTCTACGAGCAGTACTTC. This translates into CASSTRGLYEQYF. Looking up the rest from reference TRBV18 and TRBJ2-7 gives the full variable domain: NAGVMQNPRHLVRRRGQEARLRCSPMKGHSHVYWYRQLPEEGLKFMVYLQKENIIDESGMPKERFSAEFPKEGPSILRIQQVVRGDSAAYFCASSTRGLYEQYFGPGTRLTVT.

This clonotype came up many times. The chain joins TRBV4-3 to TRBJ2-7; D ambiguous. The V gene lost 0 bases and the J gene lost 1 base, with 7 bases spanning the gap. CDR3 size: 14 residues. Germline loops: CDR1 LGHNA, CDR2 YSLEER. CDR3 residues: CASSQEASSYEQYF. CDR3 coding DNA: TGCGCCAGCAGCCAAGAGGCGAGTTCCTACGAGCAGTACTTC.

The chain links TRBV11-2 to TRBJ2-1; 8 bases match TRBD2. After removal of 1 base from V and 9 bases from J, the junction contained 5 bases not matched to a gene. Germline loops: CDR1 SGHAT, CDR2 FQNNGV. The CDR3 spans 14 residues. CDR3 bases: TGTGCCAGCAGCTTAGGAGCGGGAGTCGGTGAGCAGTTCTTC. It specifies CASSLGAGVGEQFF.

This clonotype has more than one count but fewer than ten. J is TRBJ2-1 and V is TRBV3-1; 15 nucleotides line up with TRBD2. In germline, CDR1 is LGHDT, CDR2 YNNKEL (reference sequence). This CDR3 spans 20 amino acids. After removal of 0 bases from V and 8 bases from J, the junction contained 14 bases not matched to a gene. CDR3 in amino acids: CASSQEPHFGLAGGPYEQFF. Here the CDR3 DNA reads TGTGCCAGCAGCCAAGAGCCCCACTTCGGACTAGCGGGAGGGCCTTATGAGCAGTTCTTC.

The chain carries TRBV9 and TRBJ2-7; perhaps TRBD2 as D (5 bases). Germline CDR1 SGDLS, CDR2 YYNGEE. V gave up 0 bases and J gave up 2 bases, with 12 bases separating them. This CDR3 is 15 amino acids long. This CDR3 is CASSVGASLAYEQYF. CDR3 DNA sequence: TGTGCCAGCAGCGTAGGGGCTAGCTTAGCCTACGAGCAGTACTTC.

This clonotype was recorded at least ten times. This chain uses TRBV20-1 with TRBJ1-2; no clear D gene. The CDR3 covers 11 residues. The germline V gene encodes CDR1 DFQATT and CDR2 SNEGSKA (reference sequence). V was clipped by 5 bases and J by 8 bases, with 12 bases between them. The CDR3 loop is CSASSGPGYTF. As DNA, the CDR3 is TGCAGTGCTTCCAGTGGGCCCGGCTACACCTTC.

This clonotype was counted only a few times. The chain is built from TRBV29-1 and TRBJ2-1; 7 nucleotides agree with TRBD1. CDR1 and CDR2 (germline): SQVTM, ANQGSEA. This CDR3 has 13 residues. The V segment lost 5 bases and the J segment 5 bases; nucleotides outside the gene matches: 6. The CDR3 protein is CSVTRTGDNEQFF. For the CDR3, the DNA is TGCAGCGTTACAAGAACAGGGGACAATGAGCAGTTCTTC.

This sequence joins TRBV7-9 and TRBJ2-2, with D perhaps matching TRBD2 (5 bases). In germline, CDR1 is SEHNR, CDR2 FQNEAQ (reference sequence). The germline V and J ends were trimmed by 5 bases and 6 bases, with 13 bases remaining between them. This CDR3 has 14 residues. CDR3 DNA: TGTGCCAGCAGCCTCACTAGTATGGCCGGGGAGCTGTTTTTT. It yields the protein CASSLTSMAGELFF. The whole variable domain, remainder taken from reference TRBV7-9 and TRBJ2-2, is DTGVSQNPRHKITKRGQNVTFRCDPISEHNRLYWYRQTLGQGPEFLTYFQNEAQLEKSRLLSDRFSAERPKGSFSTLEIQRTEQGDSAMYLCASSLTSMAGELFFGEGSRLTVL.